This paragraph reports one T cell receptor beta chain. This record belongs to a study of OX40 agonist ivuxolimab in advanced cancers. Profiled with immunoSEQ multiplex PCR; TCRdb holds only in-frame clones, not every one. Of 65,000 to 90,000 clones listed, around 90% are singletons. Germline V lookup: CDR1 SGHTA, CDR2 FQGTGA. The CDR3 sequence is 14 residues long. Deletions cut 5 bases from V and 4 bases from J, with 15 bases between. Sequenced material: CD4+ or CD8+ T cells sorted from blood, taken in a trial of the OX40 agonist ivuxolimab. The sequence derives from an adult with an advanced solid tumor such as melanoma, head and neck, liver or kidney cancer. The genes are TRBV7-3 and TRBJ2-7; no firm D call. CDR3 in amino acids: CASSPSVYTYEQYF. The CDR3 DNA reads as TGTGCCAGCAGCCCTTCGGTTTACACGTACGAGCAGTACTTC.